These 27 T cell receptor beta chains originate from one sample sequenced in a study of metastatic and nonmetastatic thyroid tumors. TCRdb ran MiXCR on the PCR reads. The sample carries over 70,000 clones, less than 20% recorded once. Thyroid surgery was performed in patients who had received no treatment beforehand. The sample taken for sequencing was blood. The source is a female donor with papillary thyroid cancer or a benign thyroid nodule (not recorded which). Some clones in this sample may be carry-over from other donors' samples.

The rearrangement joins TRBV12-3 or TRBV12-4 to TRBJ1-1, with D hard to call. The V end was cut by 10 bases, the J end by 5 bases, with 14 bases between. The CDR3 totals 12 residues. In nucleotides, the CDR3 is TGTGCCACCAATAGCGGGAGAACTGAAGCTTTCTTT. Its protein product is CATNSGRTEAFF.

This clone was counted ten times or more. V gene TRBV9 combines with J gene TRBJ2-7, with 7 bases identical to TRBD2. Looked up from germline, CDR1 is SGDLS and CDR2 is YYNGEE. The J segment lost 2 bases and the V segment lost 0 bases, leaving 8 bases of the junction unmatched. The CDR3 contains 16 residues. The CDR3 nucleotides read TGTGCCAGCAGCGTAGCTCCCAGCGGGGTTACCTACGAGCAGTACTTC. It encodes CASSVAPSGVTYEQYF.

This clone was seen ten or more times. This rearrangement joins TRBV6-1 to TRBJ2-7; 10 nucleotides line up with TRBD2. The CDR3 length is 16 residues. V dropped 7 bases and J dropped 2; count of bases not matched to a gene: 11. The germline V gene has CDR1 MNHNS and CDR2 SASEGT. The CDR3 DNA reads TGTGCCAGCACCCAGTCTAGCGGGAGAGGAACCTACGAGCAGTACTTC. Protein: CASTQSSGRGTYEQYF.

This clone came up many times. The DNA for the CDR3 is TGTGCTAGTGGTTTGCGGACCTGGGACAGGGAAATTTACGAGCAGTACTTC. Protein: CASGLRTWDREIYEQYF. The rearrangement links TRBV12-5 to TRBJ2-7; 9 bases fit TRBD1. Unmatched junction bases numbered 12, after V lost 2 bases and J lost 4 bases. Germline CDR1 and CDR2: LGHNT and FRNRAP. The CDR3 has 17 residues.

This clone showed up many times. The V and J genes are TRBV10-3 and TRBJ2-3; the D gene is possibly TRBD2 (5 bases). Germline loops: CDR1 ENHRY, CDR2 SYGVKD. This CDR3 is built from 13 residues. Trimming took off 6 bases at V and 4 bases at J, with 11 bases between the two ends. The CDR3: CAIREAVPDTQYF. CDR3 nucleotide sequence: TGTGCCATCAGGGAAGCGGTCCCAGATACGCAGTATTTT.

The chain recombines TRBV4-1 with TRBJ2-7, with 15 bases matching TRBD2. From germline, CDR1 is MGHRA and CDR2 YSYEKL. The CDR3 runs 19 residues. V was pared by 1 base and J by 4 bases, with 11 bases of the junction left unmatched. DNA of the CDR3: TGCGCCAGCAGCCAAGCTACCCTCCGGACTAGCGGGAGGGGTTACGAGCAGTACTTC. Its translation is CASSQATLRTSGRGYEQYF.

Note on this clone: The junction departs from the called germline gene at one end, perhaps through a read error. The genes are TRBV6-2 or TRBV6-3 and TRBJ1-2; 10 bases fit TRBD1. Germline V gene sequence: CDR1 MNHEY, CDR2 SVGEGT. This CDR3 comprises 16 residues. DNA for the CDR3: TGTGCCAGCAGTTCTCACGCGACAGGGGGCGGGAATGGCTACAACTTC. It encodes CASSSHATGGGNGYNF.

In its sample, this clone was seen many times. The chain couples TRBV6-5 to TRBJ1-2, with D tentatively TRBD1 (5 bases). V was clipped by 2 bases and J by 6 bases, with 16 bases between them. The germline V gene encodes CDR1 MNHEY and CDR2 SVGAGI. The CDR3 has 15 residues. CDR3 DNA sequence: TGTGCCAGCAGTTACCCCCGACAGTTATTCGATGGCTACACCTTC. It codes for CASSYPRQLFDGYTF.

Ten or more counts support this clone. V is TRBV19 and J is TRBJ2-6; TRBD1 is a possible D gene (6 bases). Germline V gives CDR1 LNHDA, CDR2 SQIVND (reference sequence). Trimming stripped 4 bases from V and 0 bases from J, with 16 bases between. The CDR3 totals 18 residues. Here the CDR3 reads CASSTLTGSTSGANVLTF. The DNA for the CDR3 is TGTGCCAGTAGTACTCTGACAGGCTCGACCTCTGGGGCCAACGTCCTGACTTTC.

This clone was picked up many times. This chain connects TRBV10-1 to TRBJ2-3; 11 nucleotides agree with TRBD1. Germline V gene sequence: CDR1 WNHNN, CDR2 SYGVQD (reference sequence). The CDR3 has 16 amino acids. Trimming cost V 7 bases and J 3 bases; bases outside gene matches: 9. The DNA for the CDR3 is TGCGCCAGCACTGCCGGGACAGGGGGTAGGACAGATACGCAGTATTTT. This encodes CASTAGTGGRTDTQYF.

This clone was observed a handful of times. The chain combines TRBV6-1 with TRBJ2-7; weak D call: TRBD1 (5 bases). Trimming took 6 bases from V and 0 from J, leaving 15 bases between them. Germline values: CDR1 MNHNS, CDR2 SASEGT. CDR3 length equals 15 residues. CDR3 nucleotide sequence: TGTGCCAGCAGCTTCAGGACACCCGTCTCCTACGAGCAGTACTTC. This gives the protein CASSFRTPVSYEQYF.

The rearrangement uses TRBV9 and TRBJ2-7; D is undetermined. The CDR3 length is 13 residues. The V gene's germline CDR1 is SGDLS and CDR2 YYNGEE. Trimming stripped 0 bases from V and 5 bases from J, with 9 bases between. This CDR3 is CASSVVRWHEQYF. CDR3 nucleotides: TGTGCCAGCAGCGTAGTTAGGTGGCACGAGCAGTACTTC.

This clone was counted ten times or more. The rearrangement uses TRBV6-1 and TRBJ2-5; D unclear. Germline V lookup: CDR1 MNHNS, CDR2 SASEGT. Deletions cut 3 bases from V and 4 bases from J, with 6 bases between. There are 12 residues in the CDR3. CDR3 protein: CASSDELETQYF. For the CDR3, the DNA is TGTGCCAGCAGTGACGAACTAGAGACCCAGTACTTC.

This clone was seen at least ten times. The genes are TRBV13 and TRBJ2-7, with D possibly matching TRBD2 (5 bases). With 2 bases removed from V and 4 bases from J, the gap between germline ends came to 9 bases. Germline-derived CDR1 and CDR2 are PRHDT and FYEKMQ (reference sequence). The CDR3 spans 13 residues. CDR3 bases: TGTGCCAGCAGCTTATGGGGAGTATACGAGCAGTACTTC. Its protein product is CASSLWGVYEQYF.

At least ten counts were recorded for this clone. The chain carries TRBV7-9 and TRBJ2-5; 8 bases are a match to TRBD2. This CDR3 is 15 amino acids long. The trim removed 5 bases at V and 4 bases at J, leaving 9 bases unmatched. In germline, CDR1 is SEHNR, CDR2 FQNEAQ (reference sequence). CDR3: CASSPTGGIGETQYF. As DNA, the CDR3 is TGTGCCAGCAGCCCAACGGGGGGGATCGGAGAGACCCAGTACTTC.

At least ten counts were recorded for this clone. The V and J genes are TRBV15 and TRBJ2-7, with D maybe TRBD1 (5 bases). From germline, CDR1 is LNHNV and CDR2 YYDKDF (reference sequence). Trimming left V 0 bases short and J 2 bases short, with 8 bases between. The CDR3 consists of 14 residues. The CDR3 loop reads CATSRDQGPYEQYF. The CDR3 DNA sequence: TGTGCCACCAGCAGAGATCAGGGTCCCTACGAGCAGTACTTC. Using reference TRBV15 and TRBJ2-7 for the parts outside the CDR3, the full variable domain is DAMVIQNPRYQVTQFGKPVTLSCSQTLNHNVMYWYQQKSSQAPKLLFHYYDKDFNNEADTPDNFQSRRPNTSFCFLDIRSPGLGDTAMYLCATSRDQGPYEQYFGPGTRLTVT.

Many counts were recorded for this clone. CDR3 sequence reads: CASSFLGLNTEAFF. CDR3 in DNA: TGTGCCAGCAGTTTCTTGGGATTGAACACTGAAGCTTTCTTT. V gene TRBV12-3 or TRBV12-4 combines with J gene TRBJ1-1, with D unclear. V lost 3 bases and J 0 bases, leaving 8 bases between the germline ends. The CDR3 runs 14 residues.

This clone was seen repeatedly, ten times or more. This chain uses TRBV15 with TRBJ2-5, with TRBD2 as a possible D gene (5 bases). The germline CDR1 and CDR2 sequences are LNHNV and YYDKDF (reference sequence). Between the trimmed V and J ends, which lost 5 bases and 5 bases, there was a span of 15 bases. The CDR3 consists of 14 residues. The CDR3 sequence is CATSGGPGRETQYF. The CDR3 DNA sequence: TGTGCCACCAGCGGAGGCCCGGGCCGGGAGACCCAGTACTTC.

This clone was detected a few times. The V and J genes are TRBV2 and TRBJ1-3; D is unresolved. Germline V gene lookup returns CDR1 SNHLY and CDR2 FYNNEI. CDR3 length: 14 residues. V shed 9 bases and J shed 4 bases, with 16 bases lying between them. The DNA of the CDR3 is TGTGCCAGAAATAAGGGAGATAGCGGAAACACCATATATTTT. Translating it yields CARNKGDSGNTIYF.

This clone was detected many times. V gene TRBV25-1 combines with J gene TRBJ1-2, with no clear D. The CDR3 runs to 13 residues. V lost 2 bases to trimming and J lost 7 bases, with 11 bases between them. Germline CDR1 is MGHDK and CDR2 is SYGVNS. DNA of the CDR3: TGTGCCAGCAGTGAAGAAGGATTGGGTGGCTACACCTTC. Its protein is CASSEEGLGGYTF.

There are many counts of this clone. V usage is TRBV10-3 and J usage is TRBJ1-3; D unclear. Per the germline V gene, CDR1 is ENHRY and CDR2 is SYGVKD. V gave up 10 bases and J gave up 0 bases, with 7 bases separating them. The CDR3 extends over 12 amino acids. The CDR3 bases are TGTGCCACCCAAAACTCTGGAAACACCATATATTTT. Its protein is CATQNSGNTIYF.

The sample holds many counts of this clone. The same CDR3 can be traced to other DNA sequences in this sample. The chain combines TRBV12-3 or TRBV12-4 with TRBJ2-1; D is ambiguous. The CDR3 contains 13 residues. The V end was cut by 8 bases, the J end by 1 base, with 9 bases between. Here the CDR3 reads CASGSSSYNEQFF. For the CDR3, the DNA is TGTGCCAGCGGGTCTTCTTCCTACAATGAGCAGTTCTTC.

The CDR3 nucleotides read TGTGCCAGCAGTTTAATGGGTACTACGCGAAATTCACCCCTCCACTTT. Amino acid sequence: CASSLMGTTRNSPLHF. This chain connects TRBV12-3 or TRBV12-4 to TRBJ1-6; no clear D. The CDR3 contains 16 residues. Trimming took off 2 bases at V and 7 bases at J, with 15 bases between the two ends.

This clone has ten or more counts. The chain uses TRBV10-1 and TRBJ2-1, with D unresolved. The V and J ends lost 5 bases and 12 bases respectively, with 17 bases between them. The CDR3 spans 13 residues. Germline V CDR1 and CDR2: WNHNN, SYGVQD (reference sequence). CDR3: CASSSGPHGWQFF. The CDR3 DNA follows: TGCGCCAGCAGTTCGGGCCCCCACGGGTGGCAGTTCTTC.

At least ten counts were recorded for this clone. This sequence joins TRBV5-1 and TRBJ1-3; D is undetermined. Germline V gives CDR1 SGHRS, CDR2 YFSETQ. The CDR3 loop spans 15 amino acids. Trimming removed 4 bases from V and 10 bases from J, with 21 bases in between. CDR3 in DNA: TGCGCCAGCAGCCTCACGGAAGGAAGTGTTACGACCATATATTTT. It codes for CASSLTEGSVTTIYF.

This clone has ten or more counts. The chain carries TRBV7-8 and TRBJ2-1; maybe TRBD2 (6 bases). The germline V and J ends were trimmed by 8 bases and 1 base, with 12 bases remaining between them. This CDR3 region has 14 residues. Germline V CDR1 and CDR2: SGHVS, FQNEAQ. In DNA, the CDR3 is TGTGCCAGCGGAGGGGCAGAATCCTACAATGAGCAGTTCTTC. The encoded protein is CASGGAESYNEQFF.

This clone came up many times. V gene TRBV19 combines with J gene TRBJ1-5, with D perhaps TRBD1 (5 bases). V lost 3 bases and J lost 4, with 16 bases in between. The CDR3 totals 16 residues. CDR1 is LNHDA, CDR2 SQIVND, per germline (reference sequence). The CDR3 sequence: CASSISRDGRNQPQHF. CDR3 DNA sequence: TGTGCCAGTAGTATCAGCAGGGACGGTCGGAATCAGCCCCAGCATTTT. Full variable domain (remainder filled in from reference TRBV19 and TRBJ1-5): DGGITQSPKYLFRKEGQNVTLSCEQNLNHDAMYWYRQDPGQGLRLIYYSQIVNDFQKGDIAEGYSVSREKKESFPLTVTSAQKNPTAFYLCASSISRDGRNQPQHFGDGTRLSIL.